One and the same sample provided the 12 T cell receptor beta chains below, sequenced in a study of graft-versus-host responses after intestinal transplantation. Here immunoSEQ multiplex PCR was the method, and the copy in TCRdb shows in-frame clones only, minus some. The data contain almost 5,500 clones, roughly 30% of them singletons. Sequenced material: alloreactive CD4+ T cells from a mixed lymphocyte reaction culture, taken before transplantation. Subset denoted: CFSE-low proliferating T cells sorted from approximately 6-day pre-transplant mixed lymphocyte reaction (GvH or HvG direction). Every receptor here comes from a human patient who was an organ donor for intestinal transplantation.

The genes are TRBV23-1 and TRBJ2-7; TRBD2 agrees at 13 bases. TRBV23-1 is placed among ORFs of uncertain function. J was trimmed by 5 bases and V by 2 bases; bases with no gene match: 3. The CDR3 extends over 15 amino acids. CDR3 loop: CASSQTSGGAHEQYF. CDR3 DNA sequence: TGCGCCAGCAGTCAAACTAGCGGGGGGGCCCACGAGCAGTACTTC.

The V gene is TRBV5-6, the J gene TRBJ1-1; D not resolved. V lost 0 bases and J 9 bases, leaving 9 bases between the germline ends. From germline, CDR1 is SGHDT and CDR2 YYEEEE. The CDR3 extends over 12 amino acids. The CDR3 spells CASSLAMAKAFF. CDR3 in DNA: TGTGCCAGCAGCTTGGCCATGGCGAAAGCTTTCTTT.

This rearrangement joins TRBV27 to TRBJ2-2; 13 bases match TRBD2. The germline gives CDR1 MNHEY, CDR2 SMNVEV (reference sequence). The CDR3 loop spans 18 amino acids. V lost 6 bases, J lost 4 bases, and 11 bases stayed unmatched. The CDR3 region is CASRYPGLAGSGTGELFF. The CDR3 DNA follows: TGTGCCAGCAGGTATCCGGGACTAGCGGGATCGGGCACCGGGGAGCTGTTTTTT.

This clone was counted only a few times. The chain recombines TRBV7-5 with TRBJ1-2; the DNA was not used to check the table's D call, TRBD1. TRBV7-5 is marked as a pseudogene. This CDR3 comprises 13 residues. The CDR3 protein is CASSLQGAYGYTF. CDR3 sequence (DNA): TGTGCCAGCAGCTTACAGGGGGCCTATGGCTACACCTTC.

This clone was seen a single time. The CDR3 DNA reads TGTGCCAGTAGTCAGAAGGGGACCTACAATGAGCAGTTCTTC. Translation gives CASSQKGTYNEQFF. The chain carries TRBV19 and TRBJ2-1; D might be TRBD1 (5 bases). Germline assignment: CDR1 LNHDA and CDR2 SQIVND (reference sequence). Trimming removed 5 bases at V and 2 bases at J, with 10 bases between. The CDR3 is 14 amino acids.

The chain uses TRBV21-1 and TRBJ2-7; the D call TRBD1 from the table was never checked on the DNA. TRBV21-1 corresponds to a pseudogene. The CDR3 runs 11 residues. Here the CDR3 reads CASSKTGEQYF. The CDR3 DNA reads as TGTGCCAGCAGCAAGACAGGCGAGCAGTACTTC.

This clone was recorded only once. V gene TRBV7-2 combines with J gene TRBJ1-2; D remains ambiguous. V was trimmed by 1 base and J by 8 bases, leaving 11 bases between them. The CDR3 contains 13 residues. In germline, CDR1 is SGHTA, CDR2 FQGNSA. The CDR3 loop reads CASSLVSGNGYTF. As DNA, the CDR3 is TGTGCCAGCAGCTTAGTTTCGGGAAACGGCTACACCTTC.

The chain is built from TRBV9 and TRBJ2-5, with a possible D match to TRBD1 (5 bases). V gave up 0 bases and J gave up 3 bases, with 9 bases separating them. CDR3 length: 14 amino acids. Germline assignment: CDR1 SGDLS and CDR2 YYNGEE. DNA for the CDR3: TGTGCCAGCAGCGTAGCCTGGGGCGAAGAGACCCAGTACTTC. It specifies CASSVAWGEETQYF.

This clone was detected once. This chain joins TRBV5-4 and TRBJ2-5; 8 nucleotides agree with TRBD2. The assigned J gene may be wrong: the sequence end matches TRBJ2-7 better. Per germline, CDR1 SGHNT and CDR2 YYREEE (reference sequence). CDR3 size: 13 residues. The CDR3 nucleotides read TGTGCCAGCAGCTTAGCGGGAGTTTACGAGCAGTACTTC. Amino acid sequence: CASSLAGVYEQYF.

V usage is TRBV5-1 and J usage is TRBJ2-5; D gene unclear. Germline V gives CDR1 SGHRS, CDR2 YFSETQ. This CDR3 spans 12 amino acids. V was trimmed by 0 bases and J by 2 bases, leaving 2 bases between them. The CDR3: CASSLGQETQYF. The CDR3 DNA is TGCGCCAGCAGCTTGGGACAAGAGACCCAGTACTTC. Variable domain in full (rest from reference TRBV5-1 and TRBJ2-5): KAGVTQTPRYLIKTRGQQVTLSCSPISGHRSVSWYQQTPGQGLQFLFEYFSETQRNKGNFPGRFSGRQFSNSRSEMNVSTLELGDSALYLCASSLGQETQYFGPGTRLLVL.

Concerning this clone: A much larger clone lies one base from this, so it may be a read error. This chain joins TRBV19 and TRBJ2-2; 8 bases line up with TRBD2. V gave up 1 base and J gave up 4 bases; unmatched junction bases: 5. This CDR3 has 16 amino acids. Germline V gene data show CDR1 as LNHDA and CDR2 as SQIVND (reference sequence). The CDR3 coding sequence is TGTGCCAGTAGTATAGCGGGAGGGCGAGGCACCGGGGAGCTGTTTTTT. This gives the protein CASSIAGGRGTGELFF.

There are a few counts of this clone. CDR3 DNA: TGTGCCATGCGAATCAGGGAGAACACTGAAGCTTTCTTT. Translated: CAMRIRENTEAFF. The chain combines TRBV10-3 with TRBJ1-1; D possibly corresponds to TRBD1 (5 bases). From germline, CDR1 is ENHRY and CDR2 SYGVKD. V dropped 9 bases and J dropped 1 base, with 12 bases sitting between them. The CDR3 covers 13 residues.